The next 27 T cell receptor beta chains were all read from a single sample in a study of blood T cells in healthy people across ages. Combining a sample-barcoded 5' primer with a J-beta primer mix, a second PCR ran for roughly 6 to 12 cycles. TCRdb called the 5' RACE reads again in MiXCR, with one record for every CDR3 protein. The sample consists of 550,000 to 800,000 distinct CDR3 sequences, around 21% of them appearing once. Specimen: blood. The receptors originated from a man aged 70 or older in good health.

This clonotype was seen ten or more times. V gene TRBV7-9 combines with J gene TRBJ2-7, with 7 bases aligning to TRBD1. Trimming cost V 4 bases and J 3 bases; bases outside gene matches: 6. Germline V CDR1 and CDR2: SEHNR, FQNEAQ (reference sequence). The CDR3 is 14 amino acids. In DNA, the CDR3 is TGTGCCAGCAGCTCGTGGACAGGAGACTACGAGCAGTACTTC. This encodes CASSSWTGDYEQYF.

The chain employs TRBV28 and TRBJ2-1, with TRBD1 matching 9 bases. The CDR3 runs to 17 residues. Losses at the gene ends were 3 bases for V and 0 bases for J; bases not matched to a gene: 6. The V gene's germline CDR1 is MDHEN and CDR2 SYDVKM. CDR3 region: CASSFGTGRPSYNEQFF. As DNA, the CDR3 is TGTGCCAGCAGTTTCGGGACAGGGAGGCCCTCCTACAATGAGCAGTTCTTC.

This clonotype occurred a few times. The genes are TRBV5-1 and TRBJ2-3; D is unresolved. This CDR3 contains 14 residues. Trimming stripped 9 bases from V and 0 bases from J, with 14 bases between. Germline CDR1 SGHRS, CDR2 YFSETQ. The CDR3 protein is CANLRACSTDTQYF. CDR3 DNA: TGCGCCAACCTTAGGGCCTGCAGCACAGATACGCAGTATTTT.

This clonotype showed up just a few times. J is TRBJ2-7 and V is TRBV9, with D perhaps TRBD2 (6 bases). V was clipped by 3 bases and J by 3 bases, with 19 bases between them. CDR1 is SGDLS and CDR2 is YYNGEE in the germline V gene. The CDR3 has 16 amino acids. Here the CDR3 DNA reads TGTGCCAGCAGCGCCGAGGTTGGGGGGTTAATCTACGAGCAGTACTTC. It codes for CASSAEVGGLIYEQYF.

This chain connects TRBV11-2 to TRBJ2-5; D gene uncertain. V shed 1 base and J shed 1 base, with 10 bases lying between them. Looked up from germline, CDR1 is SGHAT and CDR2 is FQNNGV. This CDR3 has 15 residues. CDR3 in DNA: TGTGCCAGCAGCTTAGTCCCCACGGGCCAAGAGACCCAGTACTTC. Its translation: CASSLVPTGQETQYF.

The rearrangement joins TRBV6-6 to TRBJ2-4; 11 bases line up with TRBD2. Losses at the gene ends were 4 bases for V and 10 bases for J; bases not matched to a gene: 12. The CDR3 has 16 residues. Germline V CDR1 and CDR2: MNHNY, SVGAGI (reference sequence). The CDR3 sequence is CASSWGYETSGNIQYF. CDR3 DNA sequence: TGTGCCAGCAGTTGGGGTTATGAGACTAGCGGGAATATTCAGTACTTC.

Regarding this clonotype: Compared with germline, one end of the junction differs, possibly owing to a read error. V and J are TRBV3-1 and TRBJ1-2; tentative D call: TRBD1 (6 bases). The CDR3 consists of 13 residues. Germline-derived CDR1 and CDR2 are LGHDT and YNNKEL (reference sequence). The CDR3 spells CASSPDRDYSYTF. CDR3 nucleotides: TGTGCCAGCAGCCCGGACAGAGACTATAGCTACACCTTC.

V is TRBV10-3 and J is TRBJ2-1, with 11 bases matching TRBD2. Germline CDR1 is ENHRY and CDR2 is SYGVKD. Trimming cost V 5 bases and J 5 bases; bases outside gene matches: 2. The CDR3 runs 14 residues. The CDR3 loop is CAISTSGSHNEQFF. The CDR3 DNA reads as TGTGCCATCAGTACTAGCGGGAGTCACAATGAGCAGTTCTTC.

V and J are TRBV20-1 and TRBJ2-1; weak D call: TRBD1 (5 bases). CDR1 is DFQATT, CDR2 SNEGSKA, per germline (reference sequence). Between the trimmed V and J ends, which lost 5 bases and 5 bases, there was a span of 19 bases. The CDR3 extends over 15 amino acids. CDR3 DNA: TGCAGTGCTGGACCTCACGACAGCTATAACAATGAGCAGTTCTTC. It translates to CSAGPHDSYNNEQFF.

The rearrangement uses TRBV28 and TRBJ1-3; TRBD1 aligns across 8 bases. CDR1 MDHEN and CDR2 SYDVKM come from the germline V gene. The CDR3 length is 16 residues. J gave up 2 bases and V 5 bases, and 8 bases lay outside the gene matches. The CDR3 loop reads CASSPRQGSPGNTIYF. CDR3 DNA sequence: TGTGCCAGCAGTCCCAGACAGGGGAGCCCTGGAAACACCATATATTTT.

This clonotype was found a few times. The chain couples TRBV30 to TRBJ2-7; tentative D call: TRBD1 (6 bases). Near its end, the DNA agrees better with TRBJ2-1, so the J call may be wrong. Per the germline V gene, CDR1 is GTSNPN and CDR2 is SVGIG (reference sequence). This CDR3 is built from 12 residues. DNA of the CDR3: TGTGCCTGGAGCGCTCAGGGGTTTGAGCAGTTCTTC. It yields the protein CAWSAQGFEQFF.

This clonotype was recorded a few times. The rearrangement uses TRBV3-1 and TRBJ2-5; 11 positions agree with TRBD2. The J call may be incorrect, as the DNA end agrees better with TRBJ2-7. The CDR3 runs 16 residues. The germline CDR1 and CDR2 sequences are LGHDT and YNNKEL (reference sequence). CDR3 nucleotide sequence: TGTGCCAGCAGCCCCTCGGGACTAGCGGACCCCTACGAGCAGTACTTC. Translated: CASSPSGLADPYEQYF.

This rearrangement joins TRBV7-2 to TRBJ1-2; D is ambiguous. The CDR3 is 16 residues long. Germline V gene data show CDR1 as SGHTA and CDR2 as FQGNSA. V was shortened by 2 bases and J by 7 bases, with 20 bases between the two germline ends. The CDR3 loop is CASSLQVRGGLTGYTF. The CDR3 DNA reads as TGTGCCAGCAGCTTACAGGTCCGGGGTGGTTTAACTGGCTACACCTTC.

This chain uses TRBV6-1 with TRBJ2-4; TRBD1 agrees at 12 bases. V was clipped by 6 bases and J by 8 bases; unmatched bases: 14. The CDR3 is 17 amino acids. Germline V gene lookup returns CDR1 MNHNS and CDR2 SASEGT. CDR3 DNA: TGTGCCAGCAGAAGAAATTGGGGACAGGGGGCGAGGGACATTCAGTACTTC. This gives the protein CASRRNWGQGARDIQYF.

This clonotype was observed a handful of times. The V and J genes are TRBV20-1 and TRBJ2-3, with TRBD2 matching over 12 bases. The CDR3 totals 13 residues. Germline values: CDR1 DFQATT, CDR2 SNEGSKA (reference sequence). As DNA, the CDR3 is TGCAGAGCGACTAGCGGGAGTTCAGATACGCAGTATTTT. This encodes CRATSGSSDTQYF.

This clonotype was picked up a small number of times. This chain uses TRBV6-2 or TRBV6-3 with TRBJ2-5; 7 bases match TRBD1. The CDR3 spans 14 residues. Germline V gives CDR1 MNHEY, CDR2 SVGEGT. With V trimmed by 5 bases and J by 1 base, 4 bases remained unmatched. CDR3 sequence: CASSRWDSQETQYF. The DNA for the CDR3 is TGTGCCAGCAGTCGCTGGGACAGCCAAGAGACCCAGTACTTC.

The chain uses TRBV28 and TRBJ2-7, with 8 nucleotides matching TRBD1. Looked up from germline, CDR1 is MDHEN and CDR2 is SYDVKM. CDR3 size: 15 residues. Unmatched junction bases numbered 10, after V lost 5 bases and J lost 4 bases. The CDR3 is CASSPGQVKPYEQYF. CDR3 in DNA: TGTGCCAGCAGTCCGGGACAGGTTAAGCCTTACGAGCAGTACTTC.

The V call is TRBV3-1, the J call TRBJ1-1; 7 positions match TRBD1. CDR1 is LGHDT and CDR2 is YNNKEL in the germline V gene (reference sequence). The trim removed 7 bases at V and 0 bases at J, leaving 8 bases unmatched. This CDR3 comprises 15 residues. The CDR3 coding sequence is TGTGCCAGCACAAAAGACAGGGCCATGAACACTGAAGCTTTCTTT. Its translation is CASTKDRAMNTEAFF.

This clonotype was found a few times. V is TRBV7-9 and J is TRBJ2-7; tentative D call: TRBD1 (5 bases). The CDR3 has 17 amino acids. Germline-derived CDR1 and CDR2 are SEHNR and FQNEAQ (reference sequence). The germline V and J ends were trimmed by 1 base and 1 base, with 17 bases remaining between them. CDR3 nucleotide sequence: TGTGCCAGCAGCTTAGATAGAACAGGCTTGGAATCCTACGAGCAGTACTTC. Amino acids: CASSLDRTGLESYEQYF.

This clonotype was picked up a small number of times. This chain connects TRBV6-5 to TRBJ2-7; 13 nucleotides match TRBD2. This CDR3 region has 15 residues. The ends lost 3 bases at V and 5 bases at J; junction bases unmatched: 4. Germline V gives CDR1 MNHEY, CDR2 SVGAGI. CDR3 region: CASSYGLAGVHEQYF. CDR3 DNA: TGTGCCAGCAGTTATGGACTAGCGGGAGTGCACGAGCAGTACTTC.

The J gene is TRBJ2-2, the V gene TRBV19; D is ambiguous. V was trimmed by 4 bases and J by 2 bases, leaving 11 bases between them. Germline V gives CDR1 LNHDA, CDR2 SQIVND (reference sequence). This CDR3 comprises 15 residues. The CDR3 sequence: CASSKGLSNTGELFF. The CDR3 DNA reads as TGTGCCAGTAGTAAGGGTCTAAGTAACACCGGGGAGCTGTTTTTT.

V is TRBV10-3 and J is TRBJ2-1; D call uncertain. Trimming stripped 0 bases from V and 0 bases from J, with 9 bases between. Per germline, CDR1 ENHRY and CDR2 SYGVKD. The CDR3 covers 16 residues. Here the CDR3 reads CAISESGRSSYNEQFF. For the CDR3, the DNA is TGTGCCATCAGTGAGTCAGGGCGTAGCTCCTACAATGAGCAGTTCTTC.

The V gene is TRBV20-1, the J gene TRBJ2-5; 9 bases align to TRBD2. This CDR3 region has 14 residues. Trimming cost V 8 bases and J 4 bases; bases outside gene matches: 11. Looked up from germline, CDR1 is DFQATT and CDR2 is SNEGSKA (reference sequence). The CDR3 protein is CSTTIAGVTETQYF. CDR3 DNA: TGCAGTACCACAATAGCGGGAGTTACAGAGACCCAGTACTTC.

This clonotype was observed a handful of times. The V gene is TRBV5-5, the J gene TRBJ2-5; D may be TRBD1 (6 bases). Trimming took off 2 bases at V and 1 base at J, with 18 bases between the two ends. CDR1 SGHKS and CDR2 YYEKEE come from the germline V gene (reference sequence). This CDR3 spans 17 amino acids. CDR3 loop: CASSLQGPAPLQETQYF. The CDR3 DNA reads as TGTGCCAGCAGCTTACAGGGACCGGCCCCCCTCCAAGAGACCCAGTACTTC.

The V call is TRBV20-1, the J call TRBJ2-1; unclear D gene. The germline CDR1 and CDR2 sequences are DFQATT and SNEGSKA (reference sequence). The CDR3 loop spans 15 amino acids. V was pared by 0 bases and J by 5 bases, with 14 bases between. The CDR3 spells CSAREGSPTHNEQFF. The CDR3 DNA is TGCAGTGCTAGAGAAGGCAGTCCAACCCACAATGAGCAGTTCTTC.

The chain uses TRBV30 and TRBJ1-4, with unresolved D. V shed 0 bases and J shed 4 bases, with 6 bases lying between them. The CDR3 spans 13 residues. Germline CDR1 GTSNPN, CDR2 SVGIG (reference sequence). The CDR3 sequence is CAWSVLSNEKLFF. The CDR3 nucleotides are TGTGCCTGGAGTGTACTGAGTAATGAAAAACTGTTTTTT.

The chain is built from TRBV7-8 and TRBJ2-5; 11 bases match TRBD1. The length of the CDR3 is 14 residues. With 3 bases clipped from V and 7 bases from J, the junction kept 4 bases outside the gene matches. CDR1 is SGHVS and CDR2 is FQNEAQ in the germline V gene. The chain's CDR3 is CASSFRDRGMTQYF. In DNA form, the CDR3 reads TGTGCCAGCAGCTTCCGGGACAGGGGGATGACCCAGTACTTC. Complete variable domain (other parts from reference TRBV7-8 and TRBJ2-5): GAGVSQSPRYKVAKRGQDVALRCDPISGHVSLFWYQQALGQGPEFLTYFQNEAQLDKSGLPSDRFFAERPEGSVSTLKIQRTQQEDSAVYLCASSFRDRGMTQYFGPGTRLLVL.